This entry describes one TCR beta chain. This receptor's antigen is unknown. One base away there is no much larger clone; base qualities are not given. The collaborating institutions used their own protocols to collect whole blood in K2EDTA tubes. For TCRbeta analysis, collaborators shipped samples in one of three forms: frozen whole blood, isolated PBMCs, or DNA extracted from either of those sample types. The immunoSEQ Assay, a bias-controlled multiplex PCR, was used to amplify TCRbeta CDR3 regions from genomic DNA. On the study's bioinformatics: Within the assay, amplification of reference gene primers was used to estimate how many nucleated cells each sample contained. To quantify the absolute abundance of each unique TCRbeta CDR3 rearrangement, sequence reads were collapsed and filtered. Productive Simpson clonality was computed per sample as the square root of Simpson's diversity index over productive rearrangements. The table comes from immuneACCESS by way of TCRdb, which keeps in-frame sequences with V and J called. Part of the clones is missing from these tables; in studies checked, under half for an unresolved V gene and the rest for unknown reasons. V, J and clone size are taken as reported in that table, and D and trimming were inferred from the DNA itself. Within this sample are roughly 170,000 clones, with about 88% of them counted one time only. The ten largest clones capture roughly 24% of the sample.

This entry is derived from a study of blood T cell repertoires in COVID-19 (dated by TCRdb to 2020 to 2022). With regard to the full study: Samples from collaborators originated in the United States, Italy and Spain and spanned both the acute and convalescent phases of COVID-19. The material from the prospective study consisted of cDNA or gDNA derived from T cells, B-cell-depleted T cells, or PBMCs. Subjects who had been exposed to COVID-19, were actively infected with it, or had recovered from it provided the deeply sampled blood TCRbeta repertoires that made up the dataset. The repertoires were made available in a free public database intended to serve as a resource for research on the immune response to SARS-CoV-2. The samples were drawn from two sources: the first 160 participants of the ongoing ImmuneRACE study, and 1,254 subjects contributed by 6 global collaborators. A de-identified subject ID, COVID-19 status, age in years and sex were almost always included in the sample metadata. Where available, HLA class I and class II types were taken from metadata supplied by the sample provider and were not determined by assay-based typing. The full study reports these points: The quantity of clinical and demographic metadata differed by source and by participant and was supplied without curation.

From the germline V gene (reference sequence), CDR1 is MNHEY and CDR2 is SMNVEV. V and J are trimmed by 5 bases and 2 bases, and the gene matches miss 4 bases of the junction. There are 14 amino acids in the CDR3, from cysteine to phenylalanine inclusive. Just CDR3 DNA is preserved here, 42 bases in frame from base 1. The origin of this receptor is a man in his sixties with acute or convalescent COVID-19. The V and J genes are TRBV27 and TRBJ1-1, with 8 middle bases fitting TRBD1. The sample was peripheral blood. The CDR3 region: CASSGDRGNTEAFF. The DNA sequence is TGTGCCAGCAGTGGCGACAGGGGAAACACTGAAGCTTTCTTT.